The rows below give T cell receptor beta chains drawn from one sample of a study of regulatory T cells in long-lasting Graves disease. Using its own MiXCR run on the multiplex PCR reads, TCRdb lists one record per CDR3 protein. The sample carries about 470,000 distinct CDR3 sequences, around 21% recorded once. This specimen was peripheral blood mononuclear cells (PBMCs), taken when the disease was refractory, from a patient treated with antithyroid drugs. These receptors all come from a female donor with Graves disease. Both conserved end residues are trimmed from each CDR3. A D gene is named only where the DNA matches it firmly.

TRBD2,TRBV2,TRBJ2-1,ASSELRTSGYNEQF
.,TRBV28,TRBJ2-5,ASSSGRPGIETQY
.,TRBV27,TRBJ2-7,ASSLQSRGAIYEQY
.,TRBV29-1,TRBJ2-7,SVEWWGSGRDYEQY
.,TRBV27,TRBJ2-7,ASSFSPRRYEQY
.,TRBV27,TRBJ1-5,ASSSLDGIQPQH
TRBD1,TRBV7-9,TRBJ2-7,ASSYLRGREQY
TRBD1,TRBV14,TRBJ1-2,ASSKQGVRGYT
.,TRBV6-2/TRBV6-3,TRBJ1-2,ASSYSRGDYGYT
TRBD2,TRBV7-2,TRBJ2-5,ASSLVLAGGPLETQY
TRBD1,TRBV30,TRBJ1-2,ARDRRNYGYT
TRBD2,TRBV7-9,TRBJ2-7,ASSNPTTSGRAGLTYEQY
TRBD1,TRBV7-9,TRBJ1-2,ASSSTGGNYGYT
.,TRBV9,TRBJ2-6,ASSAGVYGANVPT
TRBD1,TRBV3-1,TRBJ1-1,ASSQQGGLPNTEAF
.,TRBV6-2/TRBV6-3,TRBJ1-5,ASNIMGQPQH
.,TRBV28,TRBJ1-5,ASSLSGGAGNNQPQH
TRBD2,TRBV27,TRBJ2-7,ASSLSSSGGYEQY
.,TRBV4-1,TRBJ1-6,ASSQERSAIGSPLH
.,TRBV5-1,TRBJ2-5,ASSPAEPTKETQY
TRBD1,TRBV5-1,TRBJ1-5,ASSLEGGGQPQH
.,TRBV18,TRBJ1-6,ASSPSFLTSPLH
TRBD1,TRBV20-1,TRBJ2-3,SGSTGFTADTQY
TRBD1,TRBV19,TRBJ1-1,ASNPRSGGTEAF
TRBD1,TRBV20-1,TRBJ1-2,SARGQGYGYT
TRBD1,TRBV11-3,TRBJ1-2,ASSTQGGFGYT
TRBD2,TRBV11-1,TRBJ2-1,ASAGLAGYGGGQF
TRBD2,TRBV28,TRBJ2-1,ASSPLAGFYNEQF
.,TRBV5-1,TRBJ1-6,ASSLAGTDYNSPLH
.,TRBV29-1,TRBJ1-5,SVHRVSPNQPQH
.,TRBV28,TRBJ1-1,ASRAGQRYYRGTEAF
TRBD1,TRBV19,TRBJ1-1,ATTPVGTATVTLNTEAF
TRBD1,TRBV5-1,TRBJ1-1,ASSWTGLNTEAF
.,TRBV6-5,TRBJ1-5,ASSYVSNQPQH
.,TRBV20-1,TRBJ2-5,SARDPARETQY
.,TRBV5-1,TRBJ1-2,ASSHTTRGRGYT
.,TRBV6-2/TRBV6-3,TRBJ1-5,ASKKGTLSNQPQH
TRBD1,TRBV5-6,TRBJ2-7,ASSPIGGTGAYEQY
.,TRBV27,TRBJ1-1,ASSSLQGLSTEAF
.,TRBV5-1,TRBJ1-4,ASSRSRPNEKLF
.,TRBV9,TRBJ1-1,ASSVVRTPTMNTEAF
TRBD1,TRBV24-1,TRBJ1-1,ATRETGLNTEAF
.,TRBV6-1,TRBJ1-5,ASSDRSYGYQPQH
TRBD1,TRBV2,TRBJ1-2,ASSAGTGRGDYGYT
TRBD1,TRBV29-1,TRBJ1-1,SVVRGLGTEAF
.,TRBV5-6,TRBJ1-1,ASSGGPGTEAF
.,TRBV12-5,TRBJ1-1,ASGLGGAAGTEAF
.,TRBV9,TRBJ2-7,ASSATSGRPSGEQY
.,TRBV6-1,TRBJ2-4,ASSGQPLAKNIQY
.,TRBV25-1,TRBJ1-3,ASSDWGQGLGSGNTIY
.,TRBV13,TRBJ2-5,ASSIETETQY